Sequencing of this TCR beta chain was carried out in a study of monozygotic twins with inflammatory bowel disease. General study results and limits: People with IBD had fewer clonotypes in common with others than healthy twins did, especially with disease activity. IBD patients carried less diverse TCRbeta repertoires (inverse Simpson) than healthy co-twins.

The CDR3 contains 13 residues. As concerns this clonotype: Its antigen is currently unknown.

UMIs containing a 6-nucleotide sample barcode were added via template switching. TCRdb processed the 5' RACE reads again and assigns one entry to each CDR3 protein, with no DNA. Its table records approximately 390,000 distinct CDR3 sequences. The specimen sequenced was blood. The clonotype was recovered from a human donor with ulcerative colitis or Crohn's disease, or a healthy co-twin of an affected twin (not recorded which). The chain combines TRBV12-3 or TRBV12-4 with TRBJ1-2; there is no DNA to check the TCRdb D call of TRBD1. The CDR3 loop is CASSLPRKGVDTF.